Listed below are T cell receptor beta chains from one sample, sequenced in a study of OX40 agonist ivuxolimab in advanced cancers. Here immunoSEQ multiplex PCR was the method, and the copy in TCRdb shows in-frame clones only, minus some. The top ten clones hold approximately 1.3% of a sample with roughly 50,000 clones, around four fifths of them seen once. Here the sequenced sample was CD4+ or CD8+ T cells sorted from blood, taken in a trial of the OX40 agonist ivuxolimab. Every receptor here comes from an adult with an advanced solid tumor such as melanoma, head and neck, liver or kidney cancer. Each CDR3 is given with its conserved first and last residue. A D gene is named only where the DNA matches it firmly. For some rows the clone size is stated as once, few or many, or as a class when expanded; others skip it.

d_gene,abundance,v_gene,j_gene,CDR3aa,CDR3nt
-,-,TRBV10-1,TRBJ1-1,CASSDRRRGHTEAFF,TGCGCCAGCAGTGATAGGCGGCGCGGGCACACTGAAGCTTTCTTT
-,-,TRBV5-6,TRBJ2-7,CASSLGRDYEQYF,TGTGCCAGCAGCTTAGGCAGGGACTACGAGCAGTACTTC
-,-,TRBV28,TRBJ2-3,CASSPSRGITDTQYF,TGTGCCAGCAGTCCTTCTAGGGGAATCACAGATACGCAGTATTTT
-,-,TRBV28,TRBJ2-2,CASSPLGTTNTGELFF,TGTGCCAGCAGTCCCCTGGGGACAACGAACACCGGGGAGCTGTTTTTT
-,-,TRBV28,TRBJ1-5,CASSRRGRGNQPQHF,TGTGCCAGCAGTAGGAGGGGACGGGGCAATCAGCCCCAGCATTTT
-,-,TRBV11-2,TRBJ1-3,CASSDLRGGRNTIYF,TGTGCCAGCAGCGATTTAAGGGGGGGGCGAAACACCATATATTTT
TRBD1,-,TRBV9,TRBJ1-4,CASSDGQGANEKLFF,TGTGCCAGCAGCGACGGACAGGGGGCTAATGAAAAACTGTTTTTT
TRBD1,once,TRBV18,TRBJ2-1,CASSPLEGDREFF,TGTGCCAGCTCACCATTAGAAGGGGACAGGGAGTTCTTC
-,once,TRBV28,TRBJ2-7,CASSSAGASSYEQYF,TGTGCTAGCAGTTCTGCAGGGGCGAGCTCCTACGAGCAGTACTTC
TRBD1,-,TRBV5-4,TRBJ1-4,CASSLDTGGGEKLFF,TGTGCCAGCAGCTTGGATACAGGGGGAGGTGAAAAACTGTTTTTT
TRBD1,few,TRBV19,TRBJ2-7,CASSMAGTETYEQYF,TGTGCCAGTAGTATGGCCGGGACAGAGACCTACGAGCAGTACTTC
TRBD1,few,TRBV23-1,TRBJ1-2,CASSQSRRGGTVPGGYTF,TGCGCCAGCAGTCAATCGAGGCGGGGGGGGACAGTCCCGGGAGGCTACACCTTC
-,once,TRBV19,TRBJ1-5,CASSIQQKNKGQPQHF,TGTGCCAGTAGTATACAACAGAAGAACAAGGGGCAGCCCCAGCATTTT
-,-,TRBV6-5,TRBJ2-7,CASRSLATYEQYF,TGTGCCAGCCGGTCTCTAGCGACCTACGAGCAGTACTTC
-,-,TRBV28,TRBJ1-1,CASIGGNTEAFF,TGTGCCAGCATAGGCGGGAACACTGAAGCTTTCTTT
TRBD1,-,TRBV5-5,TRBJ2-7,CASGWPFRRTGREQYF,TGTGCCAGCGGCTGGCCCTTTAGGCGGACAGGGCGCGAGCAGTACTTC
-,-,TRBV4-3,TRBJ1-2,CASSQDPAANYGYTF,TGCGCCAGCAGCCAAGATCCAGCAGCTAACTATGGCTACACCTTC
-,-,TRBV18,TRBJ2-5,CASSRVLQETQYF,TGTGCCAGCTCACGGGTCCTCCAAGAGACCCAGTACTTC
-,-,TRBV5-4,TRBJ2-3,CASSLPSPEGTDTQYF,TGTGCCAGCAGCTTGCCTTCCCCGGAGGGCACAGATACGCAGTATTTT
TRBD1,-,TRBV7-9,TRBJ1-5,CASGNRGEVNQPQHF,TGTGCCAGCGGTAACAGGGGAGAGGTCAATCAGCCCCAGCATTTT
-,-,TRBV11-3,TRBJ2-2,CASSFVGQSGPQTGELFF,TGTGCCAGCAGCTTCGTTGGACAGTCTGGCCCTCAAACCGGGGAGCTGTTTTTT
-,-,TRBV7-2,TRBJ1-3,CASSSGTPEYARNTIYF,TGTGCCAGCAGTTCCGGGACCCCCGAATATGCCAGAAACACCATATATTTT
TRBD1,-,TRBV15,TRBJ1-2,CATSRDMGQFDGYTF,TGTGCCACCAGCAGAGATATGGGACAGTTTGATGGCTACACCTTC
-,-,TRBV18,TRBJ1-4,CASSTGTNEKLFF,TGTGCCAGCTCAACAGGGACTAATGAAAAACTGTTTTTT
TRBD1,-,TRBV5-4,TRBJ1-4,CASSIGQGKVEKLFF,TGTGCCAGCAGTATAGGACAGGGCAAGGTTGAAAAACTGTTTTTT
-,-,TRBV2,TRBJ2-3,CASSVGPTDTQYF,TGTGCCAGCAGTGTAGGCCCCACAGATACGCAGTATTTT